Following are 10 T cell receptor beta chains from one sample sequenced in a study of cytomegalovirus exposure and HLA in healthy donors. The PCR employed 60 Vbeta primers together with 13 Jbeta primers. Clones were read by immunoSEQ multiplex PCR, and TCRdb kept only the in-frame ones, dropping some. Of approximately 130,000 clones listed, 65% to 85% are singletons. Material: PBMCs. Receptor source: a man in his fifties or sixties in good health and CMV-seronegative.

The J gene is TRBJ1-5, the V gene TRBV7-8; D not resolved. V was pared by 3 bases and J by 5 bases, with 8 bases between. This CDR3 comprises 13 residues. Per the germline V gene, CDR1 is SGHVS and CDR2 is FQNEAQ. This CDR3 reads CASSFSRDQPQHF. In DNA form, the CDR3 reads TGTGCCAGCAGCTTCAGTCGGGATCAGCCCCAGCATTTT. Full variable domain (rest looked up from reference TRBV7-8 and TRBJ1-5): GAGVSQSPRYKVAKRGQDVALRCDPISGHVSLFWYQQALGQGPEFLTYFQNEAQLDKSGLPSDRFFAERPEGSVSTLKIQRTQQEDSAVYLCASSFSRDQPQHFGDGTRLSIL.

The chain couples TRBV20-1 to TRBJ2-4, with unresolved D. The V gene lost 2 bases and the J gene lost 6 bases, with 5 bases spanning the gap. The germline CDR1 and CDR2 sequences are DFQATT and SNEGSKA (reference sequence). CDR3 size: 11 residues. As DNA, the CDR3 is TGCAGTGCTAGAACGGGAAACATTCAGTACTTC. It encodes CSARTGNIQYF.

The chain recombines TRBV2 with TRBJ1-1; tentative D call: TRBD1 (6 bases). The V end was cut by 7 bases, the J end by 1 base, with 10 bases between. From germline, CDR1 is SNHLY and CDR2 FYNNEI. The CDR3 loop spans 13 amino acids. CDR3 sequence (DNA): TGTGCCAGCAACCGGGACAAGAACACTGAAGCTTTCTTT. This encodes CASNRDKNTEAFF.

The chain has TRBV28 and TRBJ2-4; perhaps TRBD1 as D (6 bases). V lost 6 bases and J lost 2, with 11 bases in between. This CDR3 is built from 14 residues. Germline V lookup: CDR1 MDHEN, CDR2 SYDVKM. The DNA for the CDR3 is TGTGCCAGCAGGGCACAGGGCTCCAAAAACATTCAGTACTTC. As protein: CASRAQGSKNIQYF.

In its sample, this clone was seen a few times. For the CDR3, the DNA is TGCGCCAGCAGCCATGACAGGGGCCCCTCGCGCGAGCAGTACTTC. This translates into CASSHDRGPSREQYF. The rearrangement uses TRBV4-3 and TRBJ2-7, with 8 bases matching TRBD1. The V and J ends lost 3 bases and 6 bases, in that order; junction bases with no gene match: 10. Germline values: CDR1 LGHNA, CDR2 YSLEER. This CDR3 region has 15 residues.

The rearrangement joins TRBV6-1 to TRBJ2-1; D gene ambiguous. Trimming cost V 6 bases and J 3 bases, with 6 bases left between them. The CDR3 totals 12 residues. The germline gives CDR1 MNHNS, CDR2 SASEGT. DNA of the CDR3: TGTGCCAGCAGGTGGAGCTACAATGAGCAGTTCTTC. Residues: CASRWSYNEQFF.

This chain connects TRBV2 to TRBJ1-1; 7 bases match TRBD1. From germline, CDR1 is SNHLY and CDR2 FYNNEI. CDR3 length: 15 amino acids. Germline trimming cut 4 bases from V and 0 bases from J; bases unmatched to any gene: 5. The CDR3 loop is CASSATGPMNTEAFF. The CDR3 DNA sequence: TGTGCCAGCAGTGCGACAGGGCCCATGAACACTGAAGCTTTCTTT.

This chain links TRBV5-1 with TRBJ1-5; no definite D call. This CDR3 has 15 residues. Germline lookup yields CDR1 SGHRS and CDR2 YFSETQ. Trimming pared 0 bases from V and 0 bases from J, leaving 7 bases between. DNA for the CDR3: TGCGCCAGCAGCTTGGCCGGTATTAGCAATCAGCCCCAGCATTTT. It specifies CASSLAGISNQPQHF. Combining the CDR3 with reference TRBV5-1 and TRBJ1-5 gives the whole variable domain KAGVTQTPRYLIKTRGQQVTLSCSPISGHRSVSWYQQTPGQGLQFLFEYFSETQRNKGNFPGRFSGRQFSNSRSEMNVSTLELGDSALYLCASSLAGISNQPQHFGDGTRLSIL.

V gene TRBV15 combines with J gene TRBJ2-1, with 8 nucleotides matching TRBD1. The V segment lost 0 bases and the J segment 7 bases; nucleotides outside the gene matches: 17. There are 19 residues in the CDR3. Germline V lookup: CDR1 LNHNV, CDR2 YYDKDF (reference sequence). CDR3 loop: CATSRDSSRWTGRKNEQFF. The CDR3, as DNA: TGTGCCACCAGCAGAGACAGCTCCCGGTGGACAGGGAGAAAAAATGAGCAGTTCTTC.

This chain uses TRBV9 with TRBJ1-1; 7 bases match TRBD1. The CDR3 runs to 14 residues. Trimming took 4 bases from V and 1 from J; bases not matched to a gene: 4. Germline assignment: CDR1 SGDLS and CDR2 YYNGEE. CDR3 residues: CASSPRGSNTEAFF. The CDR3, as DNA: TGTGCCAGCAGCCCCAGGGGGTCGAACACTGAAGCTTTCTTT.